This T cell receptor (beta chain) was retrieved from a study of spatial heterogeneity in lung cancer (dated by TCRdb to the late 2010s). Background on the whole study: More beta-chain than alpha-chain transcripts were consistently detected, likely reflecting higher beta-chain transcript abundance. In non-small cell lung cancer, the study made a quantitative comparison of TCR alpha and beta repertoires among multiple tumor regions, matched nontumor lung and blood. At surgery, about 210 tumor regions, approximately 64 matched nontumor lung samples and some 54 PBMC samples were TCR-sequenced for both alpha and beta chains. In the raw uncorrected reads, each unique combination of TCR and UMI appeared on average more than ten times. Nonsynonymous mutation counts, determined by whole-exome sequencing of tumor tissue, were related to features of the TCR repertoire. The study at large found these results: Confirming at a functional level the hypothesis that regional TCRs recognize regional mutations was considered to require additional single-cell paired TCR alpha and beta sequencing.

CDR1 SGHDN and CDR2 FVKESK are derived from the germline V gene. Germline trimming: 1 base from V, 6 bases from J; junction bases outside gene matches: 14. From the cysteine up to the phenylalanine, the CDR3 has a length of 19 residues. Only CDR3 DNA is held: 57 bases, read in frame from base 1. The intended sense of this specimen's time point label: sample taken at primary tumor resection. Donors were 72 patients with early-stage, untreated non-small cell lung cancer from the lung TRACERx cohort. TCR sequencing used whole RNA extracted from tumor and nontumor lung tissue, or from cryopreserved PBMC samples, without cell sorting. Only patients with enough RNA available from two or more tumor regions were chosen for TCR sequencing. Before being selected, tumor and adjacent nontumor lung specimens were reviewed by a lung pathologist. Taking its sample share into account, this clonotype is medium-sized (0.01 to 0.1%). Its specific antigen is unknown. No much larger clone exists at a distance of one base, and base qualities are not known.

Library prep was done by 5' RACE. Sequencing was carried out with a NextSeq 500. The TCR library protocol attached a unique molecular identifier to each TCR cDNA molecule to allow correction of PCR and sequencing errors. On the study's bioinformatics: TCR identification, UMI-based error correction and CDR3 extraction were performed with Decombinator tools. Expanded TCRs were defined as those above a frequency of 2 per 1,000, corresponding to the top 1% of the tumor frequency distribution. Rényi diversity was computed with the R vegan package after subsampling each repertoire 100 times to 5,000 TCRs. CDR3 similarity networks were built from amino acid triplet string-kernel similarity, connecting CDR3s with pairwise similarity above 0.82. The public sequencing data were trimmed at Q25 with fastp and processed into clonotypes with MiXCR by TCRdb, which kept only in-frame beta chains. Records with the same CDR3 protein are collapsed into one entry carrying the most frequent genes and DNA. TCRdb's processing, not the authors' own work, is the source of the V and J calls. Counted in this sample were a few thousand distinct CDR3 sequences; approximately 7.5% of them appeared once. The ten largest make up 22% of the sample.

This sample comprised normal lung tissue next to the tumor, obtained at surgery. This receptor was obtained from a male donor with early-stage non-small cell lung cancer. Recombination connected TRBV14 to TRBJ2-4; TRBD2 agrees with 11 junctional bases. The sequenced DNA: TGTGCCAGCAGCCAAGGACCCCAGGATGCCGGGACTAGCGGAAACATTCAGTACTTC. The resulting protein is CASSQGPQDAGTSGNIQYF. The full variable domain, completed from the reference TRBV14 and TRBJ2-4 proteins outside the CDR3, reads EAGVTQFPSHSVIEKGQTVTLRCDPISGHDNLYWYRRVMGKEIKFLLHFVKESKQDESGMPNNRFLAERTGGTYSTLKVQPAELEDSGVYFCASSQGPQDAGTSGNIQYFGAGTRLSVL.